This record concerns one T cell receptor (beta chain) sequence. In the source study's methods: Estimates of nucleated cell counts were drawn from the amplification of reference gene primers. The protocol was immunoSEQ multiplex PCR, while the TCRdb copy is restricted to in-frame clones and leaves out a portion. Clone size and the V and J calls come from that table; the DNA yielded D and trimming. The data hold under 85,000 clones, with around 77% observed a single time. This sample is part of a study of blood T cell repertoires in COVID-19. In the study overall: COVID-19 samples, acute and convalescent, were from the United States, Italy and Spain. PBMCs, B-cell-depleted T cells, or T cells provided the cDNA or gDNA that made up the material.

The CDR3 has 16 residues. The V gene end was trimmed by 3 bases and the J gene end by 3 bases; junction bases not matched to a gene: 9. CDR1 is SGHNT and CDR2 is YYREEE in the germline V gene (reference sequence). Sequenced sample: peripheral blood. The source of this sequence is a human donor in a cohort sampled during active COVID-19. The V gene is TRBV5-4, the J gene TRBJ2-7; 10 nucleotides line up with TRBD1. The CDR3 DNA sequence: TGTGCCAGCAGCTCCCACGACAGGGGGCGCGGCTACGAGCAGTACTTC. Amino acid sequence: CASSSHDRGRGYEQYF.